This T cell receptor (beta chain) was found in a study of T cell responses to AZD1222 COVID-19 vaccine. The data were produced by immunoSEQ multiplex PCR, yet TCRdb's version contains in-frame clones alone and is incomplete. The profile covers around 130,000 clones, with roughly 94% appearing a single time and around 7% taken by the ten largest. Overall study findings and caveats: AZD1222 recipients seropositive at baseline numbered only five or six. Reportedly, nearly half the spike-specific TCRs target unmutated variant regions. A rise in Spike-specific TCR breadth and depth followed two AZD1222 doses. The repertoires were collected only after the peak T cell response.

CDR1 and CDR2 from the germline V gene are MNHEY and SVGEGT. The CDR3 sequence is 13 residues long. Trimming removed 2 bases from V and 8 bases from J; junction bases left unmatched: 3. Notes on this clone: As yet, its antigen is unknown.

The sample in question was peripheral blood, obtained on day 0 of AZD1222 vaccination. The chain combines TRBV6-2 or TRBV6-3 with TRBJ1-2, with TRBD1 matching 9 bases. The TCR sequence derives from an adult in good health. The CDR3 is CASSYRGQGGYTF. DNA of the CDR3: TGTGCCAGCAGTTACCGGGGACAGGGAGGCTACACCTTC.